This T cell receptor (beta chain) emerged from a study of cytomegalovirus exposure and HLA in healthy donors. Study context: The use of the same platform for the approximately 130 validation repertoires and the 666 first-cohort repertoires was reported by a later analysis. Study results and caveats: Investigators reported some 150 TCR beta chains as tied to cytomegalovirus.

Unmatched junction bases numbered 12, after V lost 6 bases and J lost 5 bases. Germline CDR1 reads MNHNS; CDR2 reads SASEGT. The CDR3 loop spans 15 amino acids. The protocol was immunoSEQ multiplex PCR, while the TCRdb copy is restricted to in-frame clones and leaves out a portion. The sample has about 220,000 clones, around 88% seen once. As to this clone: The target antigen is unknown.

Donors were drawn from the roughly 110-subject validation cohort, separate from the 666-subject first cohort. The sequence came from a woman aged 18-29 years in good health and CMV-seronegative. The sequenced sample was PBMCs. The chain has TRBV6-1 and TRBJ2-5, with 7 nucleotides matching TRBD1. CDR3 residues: CASSPRGLAWETQYF. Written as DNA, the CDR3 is TGTGCCAGCAGCCCAAGGGGGCTAGCTTGGGAGACCCAGTACTTC.